Presented here are 28 T cell receptor beta chains from one specimen sequenced in a study of T-cell reconstitution after alpha-beta-depleted transplantation in children. For TCRbeta, the library was prepared with unique molecular identifiers. TCRdb re-analysed the PCR reads in MiXCR, keeping a single row per CDR3 protein. The repertoire holds 300,000 to 350,000 distinct CDR3 sequences, 16% seen once, with around 41% in the top ten. The sample here was PBMCs, mostly from graft donor cells, taken 360 days after TCRalphabeta/CD19-depleted stem cell transplant. The receptors were sampled from a male patient between 2 and 10 years old who had a stem cell transplant for acute lymphoblastic leukemia, so the T cells may come from the graft donor.

V and J are TRBV24-1 and TRBJ2-1, with 8 bases fitting TRBD1. The V gene's germline CDR1 is KGHDR and CDR2 SFDVKD. The CDR3 length is 14 residues. V was pared by 3 bases and J by 9 bases, with 6 bases of the junction left unmatched. This CDR3 reads CATSDVDRGVEQFF. In DNA form, the CDR3 reads TGTGCCACCAGTGATGTCGACAGGGGTGTTGAGCAGTTCTTC.

The chain combines TRBV6-1 with TRBJ2-1, with 10 bases identical to TRBD2. In germline, CDR1 is MNHNS, CDR2 SASEGT. This CDR3 has 16 residues. V lost 7 bases to trimming and J lost 4 bases; unmatched junction nucleotides: 10. DNA of the CDR3: TGTGCCAGCATTCCCGGAGCGGGAGGGGGATACAATGAGCAGTTCTTC. Protein product: CASIPGAGGGYNEQFF.

This clonotype came up a few times. V gene TRBV14 combines with J gene TRBJ2-6; 8 bases are shared with TRBD2. The germline V gene encodes CDR1 SGHDN and CDR2 FVKESK. V shed 3 bases, J shed 0 bases, and the junction held 16 bases outside the gene matches. The CDR3 is 21 residues long. CDR3 in amino acids: CASSHLAGGRGGTSGANVLTF. The CDR3 region has the DNA TGTGCCAGCAGCCACCTTGCGGGGGGAAGGGGAGGTACCTCTGGGGCCAACGTCCTGACTTTC.

J is TRBJ1-1 and V is TRBV2, with TRBD1 matching over 9 bases. The CDR3 runs to 14 residues. The junction had 6 bases not matched to a gene; V was cut back by 5 bases and J by 5 bases. Per germline, CDR1 SNHLY and CDR2 FYNNEI. CDR3 region: CASSTGGGRTEAFF. The CDR3, as DNA: TGTGCCAGCAGTACAGGGGGCGGGAGGACTGAAGCTTTCTTT.

V gene TRBV20-1 combines with J gene TRBJ2-5; D remains ambiguous. Germline CDR1 is DFQATT and CDR2 is SNEGSKA (reference sequence). CDR3 length equals 11 residues. Trimming removed 1 base from V and 3 bases from J, with 3 bases in between. CDR3 nucleotide sequence: TGCAGTGCTAGAGTTGAAGAGACCCAGTACTTC. Translated: CSARVEETQYF.

The rearrangement uses TRBV6-1 and TRBJ1-5; D is unclear. Trimming pared 8 bases from V and 0 bases from J, leaving 11 bases between. This CDR3 is built from 14 residues. The germline V gene encodes CDR1 MNHNS and CDR2 SASEGT. The CDR3 loop reads CASEVLYSNQPQHF. The CDR3 coding sequence is TGTGCCAGCGAAGTTTTATATAGCAATCAGCCCCAGCATTTT.

The chain joins TRBV20-1 to TRBJ2-6; D is unclear. Deletions cut 1 base from V and 2 bases from J, with 6 bases between. CDR1 is DFQATT and CDR2 is SNEGSKA in the germline V gene (reference sequence). The CDR3 consists of 14 residues. CDR3 DNA: TGCAGTGCTAGAGCTGGAGCTGGGGCCAACGTCCTGACTTTC. Translated, it gives CSARAGAGANVLTF.

This clonotype was detected a few times. The chain links TRBV12-3 or TRBV12-4 to TRBJ2-7, with 10 bases that match TRBD2. The CDR3 is made up of 18 amino acids. The ends lost 5 bases at V and 6 bases at J; junction bases unmatched: 19. In DNA, the CDR3 is TGTGCCAGCAGTCCCAATCGCCAGCCCCTAGCGGGAGAATCCGAGCAGTACTTC. It encodes CASSPNRQPLAGESEQYF.

This clonotype has a count of ten or more. This CDR3 reads CASSPGIRAYEQYF. The CDR3 DNA reads TGTGCCAGCAGCCCCGGGATAAGGGCCTACGAGCAGTACTTC. The chain joins TRBV11-1 to TRBJ2-7, with D tentatively TRBD2 (5 bases). V lost 5 bases, J lost 2 bases, and 13 bases lay in between. CDR1 is SGHAT, CDR2 FQDESV, per germline (reference sequence). The CDR3 loop spans 14 amino acids.

The sample holds a few counts of this clonotype. The rearrangement joins TRBV4-3 to TRBJ2-3, with D possibly being TRBD2 (7 bases). This CDR3 has 16 amino acids. V was pared by 2 bases and J by 1 base, with 13 bases between. CDR1 and CDR2 from the germline V gene are LGHNA and YSLEER. CDR3 in DNA: TGCGCCAGCAGCCAACGCGGGGGCACAGGCACAGATACGCAGTATTTT. It yields the protein CASSQRGGTGTDTQYF.

This clonotype has just a few counts. CDR3 sequence: CASSAPDRGNKETQYF. CDR3 DNA: TGTGCCAGCAGTGCTCCGGACAGGGGAAACAAAGAGACCCAGTACTTC. J is TRBJ2-5 and V is TRBV28; 9 bases are shared with TRBD1. The germline CDR1 and CDR2 sequences are MDHEN and SYDVKM. V lost 5 bases, J lost 3 bases, and 10 bases stayed unmatched. The CDR3 covers 16 residues.

J is TRBJ2-7 and V is TRBV6-2 or TRBV6-3; the D call may be TRBD1 or TRBD2 (6 bases each). The CDR3 length is 17 residues. V was clipped by 6 bases and J by 2 bases, with 23 bases between them. Per germline, CDR1 MNHEY and CDR2 SVGEGT. In DNA form, the CDR3 reads TGTGCCAGCAGCCCCTACCCTGGGGGGCAAGTAACCTACGAGCAGTACTTC. Its translation: CASSPYPGGQVTYEQYF.

CDR3 sequence: CASSVIDWIAGRDEQFF. The CDR3 nucleotides are TGTGCCAGCAGCGTCATTGATTGGATAGCGGGTAGAGATGAGCAGTTCTTC. V gene TRBV9 combines with J gene TRBJ2-1; 7 bases are a match to TRBD2. The CDR3 loop spans 17 amino acids. With 2 bases clipped from V and 8 bases from J, the junction kept 16 bases outside the gene matches. In germline, CDR1 is SGDLS, CDR2 YYNGEE.

The chain links TRBV20-1 to TRBJ1-5, with a tentative D call TRBD1 (5 bases). Trimming cost V 1 base and J 10 bases, with 8 bases left between them. Germline-derived CDR1 and CDR2 are DFQATT and SNEGSKA (reference sequence). This CDR3 is 11 amino acids long. CDR3 nucleotide sequence: TGCAGTGCTAGAGGGGGACTCCCCCAGCATTTT. Translation: CSARGGLPQHF.

This clonotype was observed a few times. The chain recombines TRBV4-3 with TRBJ2-7; 8 positions agree with TRBD1. CDR3 length: 15 amino acids. Trimming cost V 5 bases and J 4 bases; bases outside gene matches: 10. The germline gives CDR1 LGHNA, CDR2 YSLEER. In DNA form, the CDR3 reads TGCGCCAGCAGCTCCGGACGGACAGGGAGGTACGAGCAGTACTTC. This sequence encodes CASSSGRTGRYEQYF.

V is TRBV4-2 and J is TRBJ1-5; 9 bases fit TRBD1. The V gene's germline CDR1 is LGHNA and CDR2 YNFKEQ. V lost 0 bases, J lost 9 bases, and 6 bases stayed unmatched. CDR3 length equals 15 residues. The CDR3 protein is CASSQEGQGAGPQHF. CDR3 DNA: TGTGCCAGCAGCCAAGAGGGACAGGGAGCCGGGCCCCAGCATTTT.

This clonotype was observed many times. The chain carries TRBV7-3 and TRBJ2-1; the D gene is possibly TRBD2 (6 bases). Germline assignment: CDR1 SGHTA and CDR2 FQGTGA. V gave up 1 base and J gave up 6 bases, with 13 bases separating them. The CDR3 is 15 residues long. This chain's CDR3 is CASSLNAGISNEQFF. CDR3 DNA: TGTGCCAGCAGCTTAAATGCGGGAATAAGCAATGAGCAGTTCTTC.

V is TRBV2 and J is TRBJ2-1; 11 bases map to TRBD2. The CDR3 has 18 amino acids. In germline, CDR1 is SNHLY, CDR2 FYNNEI. Germline trimming cut 4 bases from V and 7 bases from J; bases unmatched to any gene: 15. CDR3 in DNA: TGTGCCAGCAGTGGAGGCTTAGCGGGAGGGCGCCGCCCAAATGAGCAGTTCTTC. Residues: CASSGGLAGGRRPNEQFF.

This clonotype has more than one count but fewer than ten. CDR3 bases: TGTGCCAGCAGCCAGACGAGCAGGGGGCGCAGCACCGGGGAGCTGTTTTTT. It is translated as CASSQTSRGRSTGELFF. V and J are TRBV3-1 and TRBJ2-2; 8 nucleotides align to TRBD1. Germline V gives CDR1 LGHDT, CDR2 YNNKEL (reference sequence). There are 17 residues in the CDR3. V was pared by 3 bases and J by 4 bases, with 10 bases of the junction left unmatched.

This clonotype has more than one count but fewer than ten. This chain joins TRBV4-3 and TRBJ2-3; TRBD2 matches at 7 bases. V lost 0 bases to trimming and J lost 3 bases; unmatched junction nucleotides: 6. Germline V gene lookup returns CDR1 LGHNA and CDR2 YSLEER. There are 16 residues in the CDR3. The CDR3 spells CASSQDPGRGTDTQYF. In DNA, the CDR3 is TGCGCCAGCAGCCAAGATCCGGGGCGGGGGACAGATACGCAGTATTTT.

The sample holds a few counts of this clonotype. The chain is built from TRBV12-3 or TRBV12-4 and TRBJ2-3; D call uncertain. This CDR3 has 13 amino acids. V shed 5 bases and J shed 2 bases, with 8 bases lying between them. Here the CDR3 reads CASSPRATDTQYF. CDR3 nucleotide sequence: TGTGCCAGCAGTCCGAGAGCCACAGATACGCAGTATTTT.

This clonotype came up many times. The chain joins TRBV20-1 to TRBJ2-1; 7 positions match TRBD1. Germline assignment: CDR1 DFQATT and CDR2 SNEGSKA (reference sequence). This CDR3 comprises 15 residues. Trimming cost V 6 bases and J 6 bases; bases outside gene matches: 14. The CDR3 here is CSARRLQGVGNEQFF. The CDR3 coding sequence is TGCAGTGCCAGGCGACTCCAGGGGGTGGGCAATGAGCAGTTCTTC.

The table lists this clonotype with a few counts. This chain links TRBV7-2 with TRBJ2-5; D ambiguous. Germline values: CDR1 SGHTA, CDR2 FQGNSA. Trimming took 7 bases from V and 1 from J, leaving 13 bases between them. The CDR3 contains 14 residues. The CDR3 protein is CASTLNWGQETQYF. Written as DNA, the CDR3 is TGTGCCAGCACCCTGAATTGGGGCCAAGAGACCCAGTACTTC.

This sequence joins TRBV4-3 and TRBJ2-1; 13 bases match TRBD2. CDR3 length: 19 amino acids. V shed 1 base, J shed 2 bases, and the junction held 8 bases outside the gene matches. The germline V gene has CDR1 LGHNA and CDR2 YSLEER. The DNA for the CDR3 is TGCGCCAGCAGCCAAGTGTTACTAGCGGGAGGGCCCACCTACAATGAGCAGTTCTTC. It specifies CASSQVLLAGGPTYNEQFF.

V and J are TRBV7-2 and TRBJ2-1; 8 bases match TRBD2. Per the germline V gene, CDR1 is SGHTA and CDR2 is FQGNSA. The V segment lost 5 bases and the J segment 4 bases; nucleotides outside the gene matches: 4. The CDR3 is 14 amino acids. The chain's CDR3 is CASSLGGGYNEQFF. The DNA for the CDR3 is TGTGCCAGCAGCCTCGGGGGGGGATACAATGAGCAGTTCTTC.

This clonotype was seen repeatedly, ten times or more. The chain is built from TRBV7-2 and TRBJ2-3, with 12 bases that match TRBD2. The CDR3 runs 14 residues. CDR1 and CDR2 (germline): SGHTA, FQGNSA. After removal of 5 bases from V and 8 bases from J, the junction contained 5 bases not matched to a gene. CDR3: CASSASGRALTQYF. The CDR3 DNA reads as TGTGCCAGCAGCGCTAGCGGGAGGGCCCTTACGCAGTATTTT. The variable domain in full, completed from reference TRBV7-2 and TRBJ2-3, reads GAGVSQSPSNKVTEKGKDVELRCDPISGHTALYWYRQSLGQGLEFLIYFQGNSAPDKSGLPSDRFSAERTGGSVSTLTIQRTQQEDSAVYLCASSASGRALTQYFGPGTRLTVL.

This clonotype appeared a few times. J is TRBJ1-2 and V is TRBV20-1; no definite D call. CDR3 length equals 10 residues. V was pared by 0 bases and J by 7 bases, with 3 bases between. CDR1 is DFQATT, CDR2 SNEGSKA, per germline (reference sequence). CDR3 sequence (DNA): TGCAGTGCTAGAGAAGGTGGCTACACCTTC. This gives the protein CSAREGGYTF.

In this sample, this clonotype turned up many times. This sequence joins TRBV7-6 and TRBJ2-2; D is ambiguous. This CDR3 is 13 amino acids long. V was cut by 2 bases and J by 7 bases, with 8 bases left in between. Germline-derived CDR1 and CDR2 are SGHVS and FNYEAQ. The CDR3 sequence: CASSLRVSGELFF. In DNA form, the CDR3 reads TGTGCCAGCAGCTTACGGGTCAGCGGGGAGCTGTTTTTT.